Sequencing of this T cell receptor (beta chain) was carried out in a study of T cell changes during pregnancy in multiple sclerosis (dated by TCRdb to between 2018 and 2020). Some background on the complete study: Changes in the T cell repertoire over the course of pregnancy were examined in this study in women with multiple sclerosis.

This clone was seen only a few times. Its recognized antigen is unknown. Within one base of it there is no much larger clone, and no base qualities were kept. The library was prepared using the immunoSEQ multiplex PCR assay. TCRdb stores this immuneACCESS table with in-frame sequences only. Part of the clones is absent; in the studies checked, under half of the shortfall reflects unresolved V genes, and no reason is known for the rest. Across this sample there are 57,000 or so clones, with roughly 88% seen only once. The ten largest clones take up roughly 1.7% of the sample. V and J are truncated by 1 base and 2 bases respectively, leaving an intervening sequence of 12 bases. For CDR1 and CDR2, the germline V gene lists LGHNA and YNFKEQ. Taken from cysteine to phenylalanine, the CDR3 has 16 residues. Only the CDR3 region is kept as DNA, spanning 48 bases read in frame from base 1.

This receptor was obtained from a female donor with multiple sclerosis, enrolled in a pregnancy study. This material consisted of peripheral blood, taken in the first trimester of pregnancy. The receptor chain draws on TRBV4-2 and TRBJ1-5; no D gene can be assigned with confidence. The DNA sequence reads TGTGCCAGCAGCCAAGCGTCCGGAGACGGCAATCAGCCCCAGCATTTT. Translation gives CASSQASGDGNQPQHF.